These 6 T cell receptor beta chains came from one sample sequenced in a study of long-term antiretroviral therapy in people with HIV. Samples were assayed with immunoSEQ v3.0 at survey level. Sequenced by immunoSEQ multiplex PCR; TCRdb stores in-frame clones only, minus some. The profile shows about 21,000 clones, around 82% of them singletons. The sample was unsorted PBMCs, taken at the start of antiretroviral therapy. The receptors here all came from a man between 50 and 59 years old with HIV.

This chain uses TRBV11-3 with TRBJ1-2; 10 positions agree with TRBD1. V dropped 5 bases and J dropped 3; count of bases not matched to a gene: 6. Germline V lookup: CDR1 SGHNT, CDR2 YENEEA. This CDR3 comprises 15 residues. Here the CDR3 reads CASSQDRGDDYGYTF. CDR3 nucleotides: TGTGCCAGCAGCCAGGACAGGGGGGACGACTATGGCTACACCTTC.

The DNA of the CDR3 is TGCAGCGTTGGGGGGCGTGATAGCAATCAGCCCCAGCATTTT. This sequence encodes CSVGGRDSNQPQHF. The rearrangement links TRBV29-1 to TRBJ1-5, with D perhaps TRBD1 (6 bases). This CDR3 has 14 residues. Trimming took 4 bases from V and 0 from J, leaving 10 bases between them. Germline V CDR1 and CDR2: SQVTM, ANQGSEA. Combining the CDR3 with reference TRBV29-1 and TRBJ1-5 gives the whole variable domain SAVISQKPSRDICQRGTSLTIQCQVDSQVTMMFWYRQQPGQSLTLIATANQGSEATYESGFVIDKFPISRPNLTFSTLTVSNMSPEDSSIYLCSVGGRDSNQPQHFGDGTRLSIL.

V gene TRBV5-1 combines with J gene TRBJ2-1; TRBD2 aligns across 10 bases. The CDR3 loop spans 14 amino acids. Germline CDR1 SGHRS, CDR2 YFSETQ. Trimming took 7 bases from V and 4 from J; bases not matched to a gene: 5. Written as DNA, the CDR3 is TGCGCCAGCGGGCTAGCGGGGGAGTACAATGAGCAGTTCTTC. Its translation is CASGLAGEYNEQFF. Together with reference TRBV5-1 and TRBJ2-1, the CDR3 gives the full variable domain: KAGVTQTPRYLIKTRGQQVTLSCSPISGHRSVSWYQQTPGQGLQFLFEYFSETQRNKGNFPGRFSGRQFSNSRSEMNVSTLELGDSALYLCASGLAGEYNEQFFGPGTRLTVL.

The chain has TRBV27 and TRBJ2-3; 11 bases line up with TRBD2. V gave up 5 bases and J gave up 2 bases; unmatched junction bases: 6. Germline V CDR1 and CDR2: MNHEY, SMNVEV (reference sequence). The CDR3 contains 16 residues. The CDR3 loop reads CASSPLAGGPTDTQYF. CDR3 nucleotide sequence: TGTGCCAGCAGTCCATTAGCGGGAGGGCCCACAGATACGCAGTATTTT.

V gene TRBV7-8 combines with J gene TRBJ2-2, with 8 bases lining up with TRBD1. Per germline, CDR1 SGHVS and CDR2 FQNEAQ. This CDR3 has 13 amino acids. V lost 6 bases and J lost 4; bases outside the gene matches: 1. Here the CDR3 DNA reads TGTGCCAGCAGGGGACAGGTCACCGGGGAGCTGTTTTTT. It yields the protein CASRGQVTGELFF.

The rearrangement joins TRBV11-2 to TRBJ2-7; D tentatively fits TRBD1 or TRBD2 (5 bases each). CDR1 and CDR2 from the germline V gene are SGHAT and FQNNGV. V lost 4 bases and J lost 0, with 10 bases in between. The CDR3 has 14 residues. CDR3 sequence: CASSSGRTSYEQYF. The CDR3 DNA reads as TGTGCCAGCAGCTCGGGACGGACCTCCTACGAGCAGTACTTC.